This note documents a single T cell receptor (beta chain) sequence. Its antigen is currently not known. No qualities accompany the bases; no much larger clone lies one base away. This sample was taken from a study of blood T cells in healthy people across ages (dated by TCRdb to about 2015). With respect to the entire study: In model experiments, template switching captured about one uniquely barcoded TCR beta cDNA molecule for every two T cells. Age-related changes in TCR beta repertoire diversity were measured in the study by deep sequencing normalized with unique cDNA molecular identifiers. Using the same blood draw, the study looked at two additional independent replicas of 1 million unique cDNA reads for two donors, one aged 18 to 29 and the other aged 80 or older. To avoid experimental bias, donors of different ages were distributed randomly across sequencing lanes. The donors were split into four age groups: young (average 16 years), middle-aged (roughly 39), aged (over 55) and long-lived (roughly 77).

The V and J ends are trimmed by 3 bases and 5 bases, leaving 13 bases between them. For CDR1 and CDR2, the germline V gene lists SGHTA and FQGNSA. From cysteine to phenylalanine, the CDR3 is 14 amino acids long. Kept here is only the CDR3 DNA, which spans 42 bases and is read in frame from base 1. Study-wide conclusions, independent of this receptor: Compared with the aged group, the long-lived group had more naive CD4+ T cells, fewer expanded clones and increased TCR diversity, a pattern suggesting age selection. There was a strong correlation between observed TCR beta diversity and the percentage of naive T cells measured by flow cytometry. Donor CMV infection status was unknown, potentially confounding age-related changes in expanded clonotypes. Estimates of total diversity based on one million sequenced T cells were considered lower bounds and underestimates. Because profiling used bulk unsorted PBMCs, naive and antigen-experienced compartments could not be compared conclusively. Observed TCR beta diversity per million T cells fell roughly linearly with age, and a significant reduction was already apparent by age about 38.

The library was prepared using 5' RACE. The instrument given in TCRdb is Illumina HiSeq 2500. A second PCR of roughly 6 to 11 cycles was run with a J-beta primer mix and a sample-barcoded 5' primer. A unique molecular identifier was introduced onto each TCR beta cDNA molecule by a template-switch 5' adaptor carrying 12 random nucleotides. At least 2.5 million CDR3-containing paired-end reads were obtained from each sample. First-strand cDNA was synthesized from all RNA with the Mint cDNA synthesis kit, primed by a TRBC-specific oligonucleotide. All cDNA was treated with uracil-DNA glycosylase and then went through a first 18-cycle PCR with the universal primers M1SS and BC2_uni_R. The authors processed their data as follows. Normalization of each sample was performed by random selection of 1 million high-quality reads, each carrying a distinct molecular identifier. Reads with shared molecular identifiers were discarded instead of being binned into consensus sequences. CDR3 identification, clonotype clustering and error correction used MiTCR with a Q25 quality threshold and the strictest error-elimination algorithm. A nonparametric unseen species model using Euler transformation provided a lower-bound estimate of total TCR beta diversity. TCRdb itself trimmed the public reads at Q25 with fastp, ran MiXCR and retained productive beta chains. Each entry merges the rows of one CDR3 protein and shows their most common DNA and genes. These V and J calls rely on TCRdb rather than the paper's analysis. The sample table holds about a million distinct CDR3 sequences, of which roughly 47% were seen once. The leading ten clones occupy roughly 23% of the sample.

The 39 donors, aged about 6 to 95 years, were systemically healthy Caucasian individuals from Russia. Each donor gave about 9.2 milliliters of peripheral blood, drawn into EDTA-treated Vacutainer tubes. Ficoll-Paque density-gradient centrifugation was used to isolate PBMCs, with at least 6.5 million per sample. Trizol reagent was used to extract total RNA from the PBMCs, yielding at least 5.5 micrograms per sample. The percentages of naive CD45RAhigh/CD27high T cells were determined by flow cytometry on a PBMC aliquot from every donor. The chain links TRBV7-2 with TRBJ2-5, with the D call tentatively TRBD1 or TRBD2, each fitting 6 bases. The sequenced sample was blood. The clonotype originates from a woman aged 55 to 70 in good health. For the CDR3, the sequence is CASSFGGLAETQYF. DNA sequence: TGTGCCAGCAGCTTTGGGGGGCTAGCGGAGACCCAGTACTTC.